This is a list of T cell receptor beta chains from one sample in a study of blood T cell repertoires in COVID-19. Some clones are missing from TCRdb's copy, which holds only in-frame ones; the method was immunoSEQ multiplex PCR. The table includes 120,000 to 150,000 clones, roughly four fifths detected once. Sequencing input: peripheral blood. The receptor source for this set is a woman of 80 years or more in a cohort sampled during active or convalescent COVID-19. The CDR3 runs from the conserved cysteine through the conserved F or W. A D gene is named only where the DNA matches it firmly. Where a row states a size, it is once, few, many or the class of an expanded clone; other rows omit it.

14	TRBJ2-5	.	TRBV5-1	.	CASSLEYQKETQYF	TGCGCCAGCAGCTTGGAGTACCAGAAAGAGACCCAGTACTTC
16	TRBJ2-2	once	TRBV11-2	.	CASSSGGRTNTGELFF	TGTGCCAGCAGCTCAGGGGGGCGAACTAACACCGGGGAGCTGTTTTTT
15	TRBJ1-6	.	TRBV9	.	CASSVEGRGNSPLHF	TGTGCCAGCAGCGTGGAAGGGAGGGGAAATTCACCCCTCCACTTT
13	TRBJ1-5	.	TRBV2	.	CASRRDSNQPQHF	TGTGCCAGCAGGAGGGACTCAAATCAGCCCCAGCATTTT
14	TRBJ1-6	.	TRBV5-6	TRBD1	CASSWGQAGSPLHF	TGTGCCAGCAGCTGGGGACAGGCAGGTTCACCCCTCCACTTT
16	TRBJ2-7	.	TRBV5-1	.	CASSAPTRDIARRQYF	TGCGCCAGCAGCGCTCCAACCCGGGACATCGCTCGACGGCAGTACTTC
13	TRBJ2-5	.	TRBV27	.	CASSLSSQKTQYF	TGTGCCAGCAGTTTAAGCTCCCAAAAGACCCAGTACTTC
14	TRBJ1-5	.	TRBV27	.	CASRVQGRFEPQHF	TGTGCCAGCAGGGTTCAGGGGCGGTTCGAGCCCCAGCATTTT
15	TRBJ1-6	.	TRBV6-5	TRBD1	CASSYGQGRNSPLHF	TGTGCCAGCAGTTATGGACAGGGGCGGAATTCACCCCTCCACTTT
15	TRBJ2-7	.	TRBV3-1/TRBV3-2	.	CASSRFATRAYEQYF	TGTGCCAGCAGCCGCTTCGCTACCAGGGCCTACGAGCAGTACTTC
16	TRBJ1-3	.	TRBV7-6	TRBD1	CASSPRQGNSGNTIYF	TGTGCCAGCAGCCCCCGACAGGGTAACTCTGGAAACACCATATATTTT
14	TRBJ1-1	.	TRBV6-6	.	CASSRGQRNTEAFF	TGTGCCAGCAGTCGCGGACAGAGGAACACTGAAGCTTTCTTT
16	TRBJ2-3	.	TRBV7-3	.	CASSQIGGRETDTQYF	TGTGCCAGCAGCCAAATCGGGGGGCGCGAGACAGATACGCAGTATTTT
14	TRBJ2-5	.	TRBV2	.	CASSTAAYQETQYF	TGTGCCAGCAGTACCGCAGCGTACCAAGAGACCCAGTACTTC
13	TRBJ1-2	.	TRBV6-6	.	CASSYEGLYGYTF	TGTGCCAGCAGTTACGAGGGTCTTTATGGCTACACCTTC
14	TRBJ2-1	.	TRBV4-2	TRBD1	CASSQDGTGDEQFF	TGTGCCAGCAGCCAAGATGGGACAGGGGATGAGCAGTTCTTC
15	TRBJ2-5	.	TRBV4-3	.	CASSQEYVSQETQYF	TGCGCCAGCAGCCAAGAATATGTGAGCCAAGAGACCCAGTACTTC
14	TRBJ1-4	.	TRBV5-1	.	CASSFSSTNEKLFF	TGCGCCAGCAGCTTTAGTTCAACTAATGAAAAACTGTTTTTT
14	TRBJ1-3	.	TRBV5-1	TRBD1	CASTGGTGGNTIYF	TGCGCCAGCACCGGCGGGACAGGGGGGAACACCATATATTTT
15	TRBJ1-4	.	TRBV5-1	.	CASSLAPGTNEKLFF	TGCGCCAGCAGCTTGGCCCCGGGAACTAATGAAAAACTGTTTTTT
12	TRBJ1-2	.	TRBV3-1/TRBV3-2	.	CASSQGTTGNTF	TGTGCCAGCAGCCAGGGGACTACCGGGAACACCTTC
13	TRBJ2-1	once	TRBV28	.	CASSLSGPGEQFF	TGTGCCAGCAGTCTCAGTGGGCCGGGGGAGCAGTTCTTC
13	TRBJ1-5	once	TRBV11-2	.	CASSTRSGQPQHF	TGTGCCAGCAGCACCCGGTCCGGGCAGCCCCAGCATTTT
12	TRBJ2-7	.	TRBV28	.	CASRSEAAEQYF	TGTGCCAGCCGGTCCGAAGCGGCCGAGCAGTACTTC
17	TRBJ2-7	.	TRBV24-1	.	CATSDLRSPDSTGEQYF	TGTGCCACCAGTGATTTGAGGAGCCCAGACTCGACGGGAGAGCAGTACTTC
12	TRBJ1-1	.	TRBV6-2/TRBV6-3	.	CASSSGGTEAFF	TGTGCCAGCAGTTCCGGGGGCACTGAAGCTTTCTTT
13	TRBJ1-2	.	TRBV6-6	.	CASSYRHVYGYTF	TGTGCCAGCAGTTACCGACACGTCTATGGCTACACCTTC
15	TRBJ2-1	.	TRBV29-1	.	CSVGSSLARVNEQFF	TGCAGCGTTGGGTCCTCCCTGGCCAGGGTCAATGAGCAGTTCTTC
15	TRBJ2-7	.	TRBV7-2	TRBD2	CASSKGTSGAYEQYF	TGTGCCAGCAGTAAGGGGACTAGCGGGGCCTACGAGCAGTACTTC
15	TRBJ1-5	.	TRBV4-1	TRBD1	CASSPTTGNNQPQHF	TGCGCCAGCAGCCCGACGACAGGGAACAATCAGCCCCAGCATTTT
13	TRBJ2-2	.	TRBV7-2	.	CASSFRDTGELFF	TGTGCCAGCAGCTTCCGGGACACCGGGGAGCTGTTTTTT
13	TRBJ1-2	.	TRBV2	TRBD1	CASSGDSNYGYTF	TGTGCCAGCAGTGGGGACAGCAACTATGGCTACACCTTC
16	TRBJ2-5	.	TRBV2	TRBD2	CASTRGSGGSRETQYF	TGTGCCAGCACCCGGGGTAGCGGGGGCTCCCGTGAGACCCAGTACTTC
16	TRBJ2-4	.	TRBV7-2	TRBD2	CASSPSGGRAKNIQYF	TGTGCCAGCAGCCCTAGCGGGGGAAGAGCCAAAAACATTCAGTACTTC
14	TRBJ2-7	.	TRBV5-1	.	CASSFKPQGYEQYF	TGCGCCAGCAGCTTCAAGCCCCAGGGCTACGAGCAGTACTTC
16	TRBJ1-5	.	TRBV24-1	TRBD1	CATSDPTTGDNQPQHF	TGTGCCACCAGTGACCCTACGACAGGGGACAATCAGCCCCAGCATTTT
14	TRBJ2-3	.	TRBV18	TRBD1	CASSEDRVSDTQYF	TGTGCCAGCTCTGAGGACAGGGTCAGTGATACGCAGTATTTT
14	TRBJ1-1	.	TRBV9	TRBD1	CASSGDRRNTEAFF	TGTGCCAGCAGCGGGGACAGACGGAACACTGAAGCTTTCTTT
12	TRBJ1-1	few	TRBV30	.	CAHRRWNTEAFF	TGTGCCCACAGGCGGTGGAACACTGAAGCTTTCTTT
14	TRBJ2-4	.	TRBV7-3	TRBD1	CASSIQGSSDIQYF	TGTGCCAGCAGCATACAGGGGAGTTCAGACATTCAGTACTTC